These T cell receptor beta chains were read from a single sample in a study of T cell responses to AZD1222 COVID-19 vaccine. The protocol was immunoSEQ multiplex PCR, while the TCRdb copy is restricted to in-frame clones and leaves out a portion. Found here are about 120,000 clones, around 89% of them singletons; the top ten hold less than 6%. The sample was peripheral blood, taken on day 0 of AZD1222 vaccination. The receptors were gathered from an adult in good health. CDR3s include the opening cysteine and the closing phenylalanine or tryptophan. Fields, in order: J gene, V gene, CDR3 protein.

j_gene: TRBJ1-3
v_gene: TRBV6-5
CDR3aa: CSSLSGNTIYF

j_gene: TRBJ1-1
v_gene: TRBV13
CDR3aa: CASSPRPHYRELLRNTEAFF

j_gene: TRBJ1-6
v_gene: TRBV7-2
CDR3aa: CASSPGGAGYNSPLHF

j_gene: TRBJ2-7
v_gene: TRBV12-3/TRBV12-4
CDR3aa: CASSTEGHEQYF

j_gene: TRBJ1-4
v_gene: TRBV7-2
CDR3aa: CASSPPSATNEKLFF

j_gene: TRBJ2-7
v_gene: TRBV6-5
CDR3aa: CASSRGQGGYEQYF

j_gene: TRBJ1-2
v_gene: TRBV6-2/TRBV6-3
CDR3aa: CASSFERNYGYTF

j_gene: TRBJ1-1
v_gene: TRBV28
CDR3aa: CASSGGRQGNTEAFF

j_gene: TRBJ2-1
v_gene: TRBV7-9
CDR3aa: CASSEYGTSGVNEQFF

j_gene: TRBJ1-6
v_gene: TRBV3-1/TRBV3-2
CDR3aa: CASSRVHAASPLHF

j_gene: TRBJ1-1
v_gene: TRBV4-3
CDR3aa: CASSLSSGTGAAEAFF

j_gene: TRBJ1-1
v_gene: TRBV6-5
CDR3aa: CASSWSRATGEAFF

j_gene: TRBJ1-2
v_gene: TRBV19
CDR3aa: CASSIDRDTGYTF

j_gene: TRBJ2-2
v_gene: TRBV5-1
CDR3aa: CASSLDTNTGELFF

j_gene: TRBJ2-3
v_gene: TRBV29-1
CDR3aa: CSVGGAPGPFTDTQYF

j_gene: TRBJ2-7
v_gene: TRBV23-1
CDR3aa: CASSQIDRPGEQYF

j_gene: TRBJ1-5
v_gene: TRBV7-2
CDR3aa: CASSGDSRNQPQHF

j_gene: TRBJ1-5
v_gene: TRBV7-2
CDR3aa: CASSLGHDQPQHF

j_gene: TRBJ1-1
v_gene: TRBV6-4
CDR3aa: CASSGGRNTEAFF

j_gene: TRBJ2-3
v_gene: TRBV19
CDR3aa: CASSEGGYDTQYF

j_gene: TRBJ1-2
v_gene: TRBV20-1
CDR3aa: CSARAGGGYTF

j_gene: TRBJ1-5
v_gene: TRBV6-5
CDR3aa: CASRAGQGNQPQHF

j_gene: TRBJ2-4
v_gene: TRBV7-8
CDR3aa: CASSATGTPNIQYF

j_gene: TRBJ1-1
v_gene: TRBV5-1
CDR3aa: CASRPGQSMNTEAFF

j_gene: TRBJ1-5
v_gene: TRBV6-5
CDR3aa: CASSYSGTGGLGAQHF

j_gene: TRBJ1-4
v_gene: TRBV24-1
CDR3aa: CATSDTRGEKLFF

j_gene: TRBJ1-2
v_gene: TRBV6-5
CDR3aa: CASSPRTGLGYTF

j_gene: TRBJ2-2
v_gene: TRBV7-2
CDR3aa: CASRPGQINTGELFF

j_gene: TRBJ2-1
v_gene: TRBV5-1
CDR3aa: CASSAGTSGGAAYNEQFF

j_gene: TRBJ2-7
v_gene: TRBV6-2/TRBV6-3
CDR3aa: CASSSPPVYEQYF

j_gene: TRBJ1-2
v_gene: TRBV6-5
CDR3aa: CASNPQGGGYTF

j_gene: TRBJ1-2
v_gene: TRBV7-9
CDR3aa: CASIGPGAHYGYTF

j_gene: TRBJ1-1
v_gene: TRBV28
CDR3aa: CASSFPGGMSTEAFF

j_gene: TRBJ1-1
v_gene: TRBV11-2
CDR3aa: CASSEGQGNTEAFF

j_gene: TRBJ2-3
v_gene: TRBV3-1/TRBV3-2
CDR3aa: CASSPSSGADTQYF

j_gene: TRBJ1-2
v_gene: TRBV3-1/TRBV3-2
CDR3aa: CASSPRGASYGYTF

j_gene: TRBJ1-6
v_gene: TRBV19
CDR3aa: CASTAGGQDNSPLHF

j_gene: TRBJ2-6
v_gene: TRBV27
CDR3aa: CASSFLGGRHLSGANVLTF

j_gene: TRBJ1-5
v_gene: TRBV19
CDR3aa: CASSIPTGAFNQPQHF

j_gene: TRBJ1-1
v_gene: TRBV7-9
CDR3aa: CASSLGGATEAFF

j_gene: TRBJ2-5
v_gene: TRBV3-1/TRBV3-2
CDR3aa: CASSPGGKTQYF

j_gene: TRBJ2-1
v_gene: TRBV29-1
CDR3aa: CSVETGDGNEQFF

j_gene: TRBJ2-3
v_gene: TRBV7-2
CDR3aa: CASSLSRGAGDTQYF

j_gene: TRBJ2-7
v_gene: TRBV7-6
CDR3aa: CASSLYQLDDEQYF

j_gene: TRBJ1-2
v_gene: TRBV7-6
CDR3aa: CASSEGTGGFGGYTF

j_gene: TRBJ2-1
v_gene: TRBV6-1
CDR3aa: CASSEARRSSYNEQFF

j_gene: TRBJ2-5
v_gene: TRBV5-4
CDR3aa: CASSIGQGGNQETQYF

j_gene: TRBJ2-1
v_gene: TRBV9
CDR3aa: CASSRDFNNEQFF

j_gene: TRBJ2-3
v_gene: TRBV7-2
CDR3aa: CASSLSHQSGTDTQYF

j_gene: TRBJ1-1
v_gene: TRBV7-2
CDR3aa: CASSLQGLNTEAFF

j_gene: TRBJ1-1
v_gene: TRBV28
CDR3aa: CASSLGTTGLAEAFF

j_gene: TRBJ1-6
v_gene: TRBV7-2
CDR3aa: CASSPGTNTHVNNSPLHF

j_gene: TRBJ1-1
v_gene: TRBV7-9
CDR3aa: CASSLTDTEAFF